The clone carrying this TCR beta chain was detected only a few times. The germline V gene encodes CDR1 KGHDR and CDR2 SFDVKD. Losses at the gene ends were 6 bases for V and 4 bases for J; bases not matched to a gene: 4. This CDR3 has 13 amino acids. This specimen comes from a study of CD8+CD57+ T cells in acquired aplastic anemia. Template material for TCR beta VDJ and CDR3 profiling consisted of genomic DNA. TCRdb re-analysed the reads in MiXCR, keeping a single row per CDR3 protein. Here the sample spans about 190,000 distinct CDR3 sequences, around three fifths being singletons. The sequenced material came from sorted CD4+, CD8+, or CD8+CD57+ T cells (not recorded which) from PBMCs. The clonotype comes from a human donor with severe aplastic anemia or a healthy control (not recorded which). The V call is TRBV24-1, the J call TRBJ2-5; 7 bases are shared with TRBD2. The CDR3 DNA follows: TGTGCCACCAGTCAGGGCGGGGGAGAGACCCAGTACTTC. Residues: CATSQGGGETQYF.